The next 14 T cell receptor beta chains were all read from a single sample in a study of T cells after yellow fever vaccination. TCRdb itself ran the 5' RACE reads through MiXCR, one entry per CDR3 protein. The sample shows about 68,000 distinct CDR3 sequences, just over 6.5% of them seen only once. The source material was CD8+ T cells sorted from PBMCs, sampled 35 to 50 days after the first yellow fever vaccination. These receptors all stem from a man aged 18 to 29 who received the YFV17D yellow fever vaccine.

This clonotype has ten or more counts. The genes are TRBV27 and TRBJ1-5; 8 positions agree with TRBD1. The CDR3 has 18 residues. J gave up 4 bases and V 2 bases, and 13 bases lay outside the gene matches. Germline lookup yields CDR1 MNHEY and CDR2 SMNVEV (reference sequence). The CDR3 sequence is CASSLRLGRGLRNQPQHF. The CDR3 nucleotides read TGTGCCAGCAGTTTAAGGCTGGGCAGGGGGCTTAGGAATCAGCCCCAGCATTTT.

This clonotype occurred a few times. The V and J genes are TRBV11-2 and TRBJ2-3; TRBD2 agrees at 14 bases. From germline, CDR1 is SGHAT and CDR2 FQNNGV. The CDR3 is 18 amino acids. V shed 1 base and J 4 bases; nucleotides not matched to a gene: 7. The CDR3 here is CASSLVGLAGVGADTQYF. CDR3 DNA sequence: TGTGCCAGCAGCTTAGTGGGACTAGCGGGGGTAGGGGCAGATACGCAGTATTTT.

CDR3 DNA sequence: TGCGCCAGCAGCCAAGACCACTTTCGGGAACGAGATACGCAGTATTTT. This gives the protein CASSQDHFRERDTQYF. This chain connects TRBV4-1 to TRBJ2-3; D might be TRBD2 (5 bases). V dropped 0 bases and J dropped 5 bases, with 15 bases sitting between them. Germline CDR1 MGHRA, CDR2 YSYEKL. The CDR3 covers 16 residues.

This clonotype was seen ten or more times. The rearrangement uses TRBV6-5 and TRBJ2-2; no reliable D call. CDR1 and CDR2 from the germline V gene are MNHEY and SVGAGI. There are 14 residues in the CDR3. The V end was cut by 2 bases, the J end by 0 bases, with 4 bases between. The CDR3 loop reads CASSYQANTGELFF. The CDR3 nucleotides are TGTGCCAGCAGTTACCAGGCGAACACCGGGGAGCTGTTTTTT.

This clonotype came up a few times. The genes are TRBV7-9 and TRBJ2-7; TRBD1 matches at 7 bases. The germline V gene encodes CDR1 SEHNR and CDR2 FQNEAQ (reference sequence). The CDR3 sequence is 15 residues long. Losses at the gene ends were 1 base for V and 5 bases for J; bases not matched to a gene: 8. CDR3 sequence (DNA): TGTGCCAGCAGCTTAGTACAACAGGGGATCCACGAGCAGTACTTC. Amino acid sequence: CASSLVQQGIHEQYF.

This clonotype was recorded a few times. The genes are TRBV9 and TRBJ2-5; D may correspond to TRBD1 or TRBD2 (5 bases each). The CDR3 totals 13 residues. V was clipped by 3 bases and J by 0 bases, with 6 bases between them. Germline CDR1 and CDR2: SGDLS and YYNGEE. CDR3 nucleotides: TGTGCCAGCAGCGGGGGGTACCAAGAGACCCAGTACTTC. This translates into CASSGGYQETQYF. The full variable domain, completed using reference TRBV9 and TRBJ2-5, is DSGVTQTPKHLITATGQRVTLRCSPRSGDLSVYWYQQSLDQGLQFLIQYYNGEERAKGNILERFSAQQFPDLHSELNLSSLELGDSALYFCASSGGYQETQYFGPGTRLLVL.

This clonotype was observed at least ten times. The chain uses TRBV10-2 and TRBJ2-1; 10 bases match TRBD2. Germline-derived CDR1 and CDR2 are WSHSY and SAAADI. The CDR3 consists of 12 residues. Trimming took 8 bases from V and 7 from J; bases not matched to a gene: 2. CDR3 loop: CASGLAENEQFF. CDR3 in DNA: TGCGCCAGCGGACTAGCGGAAAATGAGCAGTTCTTC.

This clonotype was detected many times. This rearrangement joins TRBV5-1 to TRBJ2-7; D is unresolved. Germline V gene sequence: CDR1 SGHRS, CDR2 YFSETQ. V lost 2 bases and J 5 bases, leaving 8 bases between the germline ends. The CDR3 contains 12 residues. The CDR3 DNA reads TGCGCCAGCAGCTTTAAATGGGACGAGCAGTACTTC. Translating it yields CASSFKWDEQYF. The variable domain in full, with the rest retrieved from reference TRBV5-1 and TRBJ2-7, is KAGVTQTPRYLIKTRGQQVTLSCSPISGHRSVSWYQQTPGQGLQFLFEYFSETQRNKGNFPGRFSGRQFSNSRSEMNVSTLELGDSALYLCASSFKWDEQYFGPGTRLTVT.

At least ten counts were recorded for this clonotype. The V and J genes are TRBV19 and TRBJ2-1, with unresolved D. V lost 3 bases and J 6 bases, leaving 9 bases between the germline ends. This CDR3 region has 13 residues. Germline V gene data show CDR1 as LNHDA and CDR2 as SQIVND (reference sequence). This chain's CDR3 is CASSINWGNEQFF. Here the CDR3 DNA reads TGTGCCAGTAGTATTAATTGGGGCAATGAGCAGTTCTTC.

This clonotype was seen at least ten times. The rearrangement joins TRBV7-7 to TRBJ2-2, with TRBD1 identical over 10 bases. V trimming: 3 bases; J trimming: 6 bases; junction bases outside the gene matches: 1. From germline, CDR1 is SSHAT and CDR2 FNYEAQ (reference sequence). This CDR3 is built from 14 residues. CDR3 DNA sequence: TGTGCCAGCAGCTTGGGGACAGGGGCCGGGGAGCTGTTTTTT. Translation: CASSLGTGAGELFF.

This clonotype was observed many times. This chain joins TRBV5-1 and TRBJ2-1; D gene uncertain. The V and J ends lost 1 base and 4 bases respectively, with 9 bases between them. CDR1 is SGHRS, CDR2 YFSETQ, per germline. The CDR3 has 14 amino acids. DNA of the CDR3: TGCGCCAGCAGCTTGTCAGAGACATACAATGAGCAGTTCTTC. Protein product: CASSLSETYNEQFF.

The rearrangement uses TRBV7-2 and TRBJ1-3; D uncertain. CDR1 and CDR2 from the germline V gene are SGHTA and FQGNSA. Trimming removed 3 bases from V and 2 bases from J, with 8 bases in between. The CDR3 contains 14 residues. This CDR3 is CASSLIRPGNTIYF. As DNA, the CDR3 is TGTGCCAGCAGCTTGATACGGCCTGGAAACACCATATATTTT.

This clonotype was observed many times. The V call is TRBV11-3, the J call TRBJ2-1; 8 bases match TRBD1. Trimming removed 3 bases from V and 5 bases from J; junction bases left unmatched: 6. The germline CDR1 and CDR2 sequences are SGHNT and YENEEA. The CDR3 spans 15 residues. For the CDR3, the DNA is TGTGCCAGCAGCTTCGGGACAGGAGGAAACAATGAGCAGTTCTTC. This sequence encodes CASSFGTGGNNEQFF.

This clonotype was observed many times. V usage is TRBV12-3 or TRBV12-4 and J usage is TRBJ2-3, with 7 bases aligning to TRBD2. J was trimmed by 1 base and V by 6 bases; bases with no gene match: 4. The CDR3 loop spans 14 amino acids. The CDR3 sequence: CASSLGGGTDTQYF. In DNA, the CDR3 is TGTGCCAGCAGCCTGGGGGGGGGCACAGATACGCAGTATTTT.